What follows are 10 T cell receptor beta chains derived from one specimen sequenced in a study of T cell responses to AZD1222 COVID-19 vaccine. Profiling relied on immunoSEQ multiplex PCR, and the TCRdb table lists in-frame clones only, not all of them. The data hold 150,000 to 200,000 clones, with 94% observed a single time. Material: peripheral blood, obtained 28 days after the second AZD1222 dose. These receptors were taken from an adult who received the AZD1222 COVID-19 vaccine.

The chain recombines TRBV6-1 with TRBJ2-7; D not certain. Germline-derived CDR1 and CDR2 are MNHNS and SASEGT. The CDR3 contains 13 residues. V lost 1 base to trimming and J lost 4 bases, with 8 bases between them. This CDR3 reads CASSEGYLYEQYF. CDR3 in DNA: TGTGCCAGCAGTGAAGGGTATCTGTACGAGCAGTACTTC.

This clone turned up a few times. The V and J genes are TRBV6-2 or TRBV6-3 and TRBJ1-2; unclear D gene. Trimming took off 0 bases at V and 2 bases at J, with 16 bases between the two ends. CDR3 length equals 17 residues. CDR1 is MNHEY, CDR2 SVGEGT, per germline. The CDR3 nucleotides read TGTGCCAGCAGTTACTCGATGAACCAAGGATGGAACTATGGCTACACCTTC. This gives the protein CASSYSMNQGWNYGYTF.

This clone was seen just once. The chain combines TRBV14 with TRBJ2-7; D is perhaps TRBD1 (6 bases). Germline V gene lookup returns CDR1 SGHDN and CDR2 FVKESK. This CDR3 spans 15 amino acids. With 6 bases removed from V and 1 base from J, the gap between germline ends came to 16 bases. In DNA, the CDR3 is TGTGCCAGCAGTCTCGACAGGAACCCTTCCTACGAGCAGTACTTC. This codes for CASSLDRNPSYEQYF.

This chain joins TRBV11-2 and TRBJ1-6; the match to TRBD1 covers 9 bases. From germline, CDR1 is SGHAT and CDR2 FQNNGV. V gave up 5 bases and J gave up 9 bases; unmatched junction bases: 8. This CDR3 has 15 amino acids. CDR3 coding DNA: TGTGCCAGCAGCAGCAAACAGGGGGCGGTTTCACCCCTCCACTTT. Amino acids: CASSSKQGAVSPLHF.

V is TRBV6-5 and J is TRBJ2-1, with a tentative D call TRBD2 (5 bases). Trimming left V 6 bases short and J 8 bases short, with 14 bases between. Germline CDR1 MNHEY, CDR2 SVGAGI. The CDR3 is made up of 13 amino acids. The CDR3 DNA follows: TGTGCCAGCAGCTCTGAGGGTATGGATGAGCAGTTCTTC. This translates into CASSSEGMDEQFF.

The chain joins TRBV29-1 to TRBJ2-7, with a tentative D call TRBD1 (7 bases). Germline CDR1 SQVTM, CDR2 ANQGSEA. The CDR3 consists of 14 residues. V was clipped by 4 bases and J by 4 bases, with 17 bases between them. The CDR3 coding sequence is TGCAGCGTTGCGTCCAGGGGGGACGGGTACGAGCAGTACTTC. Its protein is CSVASRGDGYEQYF.

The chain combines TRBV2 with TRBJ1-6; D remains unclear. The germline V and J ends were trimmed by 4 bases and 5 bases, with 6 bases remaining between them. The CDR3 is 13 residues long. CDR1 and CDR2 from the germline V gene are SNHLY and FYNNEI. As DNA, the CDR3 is TGTGCCAGCAGTGCCAGTGATAATTCACCCCTCCACTTT. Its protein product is CASSASDNSPLHF.

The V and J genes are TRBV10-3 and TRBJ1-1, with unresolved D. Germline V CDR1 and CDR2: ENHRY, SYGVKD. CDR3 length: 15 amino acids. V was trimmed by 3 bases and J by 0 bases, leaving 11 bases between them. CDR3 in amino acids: CAISDLRGMNTEAFF. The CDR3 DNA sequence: TGTGCCATCAGTGATTTACGGGGAATGAACACTGAAGCTTTCTTT.

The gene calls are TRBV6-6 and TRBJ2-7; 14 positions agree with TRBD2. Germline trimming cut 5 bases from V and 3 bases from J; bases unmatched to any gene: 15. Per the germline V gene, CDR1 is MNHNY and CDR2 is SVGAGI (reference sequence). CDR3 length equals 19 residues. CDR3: CASSPRLGLAGGHRYEQYF. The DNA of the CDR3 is TGTGCCAGCAGTCCCCGCCTCGGACTAGCGGGAGGACACCGCTACGAGCAGTACTTC.

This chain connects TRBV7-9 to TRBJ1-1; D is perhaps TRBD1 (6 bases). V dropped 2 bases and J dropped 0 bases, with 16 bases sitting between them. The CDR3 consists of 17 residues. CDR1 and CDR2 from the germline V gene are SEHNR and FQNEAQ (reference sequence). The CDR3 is CASSLSGALLLNTEAFF. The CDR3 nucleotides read TGTGCCAGCAGCTTATCAGGGGCGCTCCTCCTGAACACTGAAGCTTTCTTT.